This T cell receptor (beta chain) appears in the sequencing data of a study of T-cell memory formation after mild COVID-19. Trimming took 6 bases from V and 5 from J, leaving 11 bases between them. In germline, CDR1 is KGHSH, CDR2 LQKENI. CDR3 size: 13 residues. MiXCR, run by TCRdb on the 5' RACE reads, gives a single entry per CDR3 protein. The table shows hundreds of thousands of distinct CDR3 sequences, with roughly an eighth occurring only once. The sample holds a few counts of this clonotype. Antigen specificity is unknown. Study-level findings and limits: Among clones peaking at day 37 in the second wave, SARS-CoV-2 specificity remained unconfirmed. CD4+ bias marked clones expanding day 15 to 37, unlike balanced contracting clones.

The material sequenced was PBMCs or a T cell subset sorted from them (not recorded which). The rearrangement links TRBV18 to TRBJ1-5; tentative D call: TRBD1 (5 bases). The sequence derives from a man younger than 35 who had mild COVID-19 (a few samples of this study predate the infection). Cell type and time point are not known. CDR3 sequence (DNA): TGTGCCAGCTCGCAGGGAACGGATCAGCCCCAGCATTTT. This codes for CASSQGTDQPQHF.